A single sample gave rise to the 26 T cell receptor beta chains below, sequenced in a study of response to subunit inactivated influenza vaccine. Each CDR3 protein gets one entry after TCRdb re-called the RT-PCR reads with MiXCR. This sample carries about 700,000 distinct CDR3 sequences, about 15% of them seen once, and the ten largest clones take 5.5% to 8%. The sequencing used PBMCs from blood, collected 14 days before vaccination. The receptor source for this set is a man aged 50 to 59 who received an inactivated influenza vaccine.

This clonotype was counted a few times. The V gene is TRBV6-5, the J gene TRBJ2-5; D is uncertain. Looked up from germline, CDR1 is MNHEY and CDR2 is SVGAGI. V was trimmed by 0 bases and J by 4 bases, leaving 9 bases between them. The CDR3 covers 14 residues. The CDR3 nucleotides are TGTGCCAGCAGTTACTCACGCGGACCAGAGACCCAGTACTTC. It translates to CASSYSRGPETQYF.

This clonotype was seen ten or more times. The chain links TRBV7-9 to TRBJ1-3; D remains unclear. Trimming removed 2 bases at V and 4 bases at J, with 6 bases between. CDR3 length: 13 residues. Germline CDR1 SEHNR, CDR2 FQNEAQ (reference sequence). CDR3 nucleotide sequence: TGTGCCAGCAGCTTACCGGGAGGAAACACCATATATTTT. Protein: CASSLPGGNTIYF.

This clonotype occurred a few times. The rearrangement joins TRBV12-3 or TRBV12-4 to TRBJ1-1; weak D call: TRBD1 (5 bases). The CDR3 has 16 amino acids. Trimming shortened V by 3 bases and J by 3 bases, and 17 bases separated the two germline ends. The CDR3 is CASSFGLGVRDTEAFF. CDR3 bases: TGTGCCAGCAGTTTCGGTTTGGGGGTAAGGGACACTGAAGCTTTCTTT.

This clonotype was counted a few times. The V call is TRBV5-6, the J call TRBJ1-5; D perhaps matches TRBD1 (5 bases). This CDR3 has 15 residues. V was pared by 1 base and J by 0 bases, with 8 bases between. Per the germline V gene, CDR1 is SGHDT and CDR2 is YYEEEE. CDR3 nucleotide sequence: TGTGCCAGCAGCTTGTATCAGGGTAGCAATCAGCCCCAGCATTTT. Its protein is CASSLYQGSNQPQHF.

There are many counts of this clonotype. V and J are TRBV5-1 and TRBJ2-1; 8 bases are a match to TRBD2. Per germline, CDR1 SGHRS and CDR2 YFSETQ. The CDR3 extends over 15 amino acids. J gave up 4 bases and V 3 bases, and 6 bases lay outside the gene matches. CDR3 DNA: TGCGCCAGCAGCTGGAGCGGGAGCTCTTACAATGAGCAGTTCTTC. This codes for CASSWSGSSYNEQFF.

CDR3 DNA: TGTGCCAGCAGCCCCACGAGGGATACCTACAATGAGCAGTTCTTC. Its protein product is CASSPTRDTYNEQFF. This chain links TRBV12-3 or TRBV12-4 with TRBJ2-1; D is perhaps TRBD2 (5 bases). Trimming shortened V by 6 bases and J by 2 bases, and 14 bases separated the two germline ends. The CDR3 has 15 residues.

This clonotype was detected ten times or more. The junction departs from the called germline gene at one end, perhaps through a read error. This chain joins TRBV5-1 and TRBJ2-6, with TRBD1 as a possible D gene (5 bases). The CDR3 sequence is 15 residues long. CDR1 and CDR2 from the germline V gene are SGHRS and YFSETQ. The chain's CDR3 is CASSLDSSGANVLTF. The CDR3 coding sequence is TGTGCCAGCAGCTTAGACAGCTCTGGGGCCAACGTCCTGACTTTC. Combining the CDR3 with reference TRBV5-1 and TRBJ2-6 gives the whole variable domain KAGVTQTPRYLIKTRGQQVTLSCSPISGHRSVSWYQQTPGQGLQFLFEYFSETQRNKGNFPGRFSGRQFSNSRSEMNVSTLELGDSALYLCASSLDSSGANVLTFGAGSRLTVL.

This clonotype has at least ten counts. The rearrangement links TRBV18 to TRBJ2-3, with D tentatively TRBD1 (6 bases). V lost 8 bases and J lost 5, with 14 bases in between. Germline CDR1 KGHSH, CDR2 LQKENI. The CDR3 runs 13 residues. Here the CDR3 DNA reads TGTGCCAGCACGACAGGCTATGAAGATACGCAGTATTTT. Translated: CASTTGYEDTQYF.

This clonotype occurred many times. The chain couples TRBV12-3 or TRBV12-4 to TRBJ2-3, with TRBD2 matching 9 bases. V lost 5 bases and J lost 4; bases outside the gene matches: 7. This CDR3 has 15 residues. CDR3 coding DNA: TGTGCCAGCAGTCACGGGACTAGCAGCCCAGATACGCAGTATTTT. Amino acids: CASSHGTSSPDTQYF.

J is TRBJ2-1 and V is TRBV20-1; D is unresolved. With 1 base removed from V and 5 bases from J, the gap between germline ends came to 9 bases. The CDR3 is 13 amino acids. Germline V CDR1 and CDR2: DFQATT, SNEGSKA (reference sequence). CDR3 sequence reads: CSARGWADNEQFF. The CDR3 DNA follows: TGCAGTGCTAGAGGTTGGGCCGACAATGAGCAGTTCTTC.

The rearrangement uses TRBV6-2 or TRBV6-3 and TRBJ1-1; D gene uncertain. V lost 2 bases, J lost 10 bases, and 11 bases lay in between. The germline V gene has CDR1 MNHEY and CDR2 SVGEGT. This CDR3 region has 12 residues. CDR3 bases: TGTGCCAGCAGTTACCCGGGCAGGCCAGCTTTCTTT. It yields the protein CASSYPGRPAFF.

The rearrangement uses TRBV20-1 and TRBJ2-7; TRBD1 matches at 7 bases. The V and J ends lost 1 base and 2 bases, in that order; junction bases with no gene match: 8. There are 15 residues in the CDR3. Germline V gene data show CDR1 as DFQATT and CDR2 as SNEGSKA (reference sequence). CDR3 residues: CSARAGTDSTYEQYF. CDR3 in DNA: TGCAGTGCTAGAGCGGGGACAGATTCAACCTACGAGCAGTACTTC.

This clonotype was found many times. The chain recombines TRBV3-1 with TRBJ1-1; D might be TRBD1 (6 bases). Germline loops: CDR1 LGHDT, CDR2 YNNKEL (reference sequence). Trimming removed 1 base at V and 3 bases at J, with 12 bases between. CDR3 length: 15 residues. This CDR3 reads CASSQAARGDTEAFF. The CDR3, as DNA: TGTGCCAGCAGCCAAGCGGCGAGGGGGGACACTGAAGCTTTCTTT.

There are a few counts of this clonotype. This chain joins TRBV7-9 and TRBJ1-1; D gene ambiguous. Germline assignment: CDR1 SEHNR and CDR2 FQNEAQ (reference sequence). The CDR3 loop spans 15 amino acids. Trimming stripped 5 bases from V and 7 bases from J, with 20 bases between. CDR3: CASSRSDIDSGEAFF. CDR3 bases: TGTGCCAGCAGCCGAAGCGACATAGACTCAGGTGAAGCTTTCTTT.

In this sample, this clonotype is medium-sized. V gene TRBV27 combines with J gene TRBJ2-3; TRBD1 aligns across 8 bases. The ends lost 3 bases at V and 2 bases at J; junction bases unmatched: 4. The CDR3 covers 15 residues. In germline, CDR1 is MNHEY, CDR2 SMNVEV (reference sequence). Written as DNA, the CDR3 is TGTGCCAGCAGTTTGCAGGGGGCCTTCACAGATACGCAGTATTTT. It translates to CASSLQGAFTDTQYF.

This clonotype showed up just a few times. This chain uses TRBV7-6 with TRBJ1-1, with no clear D. The V and J ends lost 7 bases and 6 bases respectively, with 15 bases between them. The CDR3 contains 13 residues. CDR1 is SGHVS, CDR2 FNYEAQ, per germline. The CDR3: CASTADRSAEAFF. The CDR3 region has the DNA TGTGCCAGCACCGCTGATAGAAGCGCTGAAGCTTTCTTT.

This sequence joins TRBV28 and TRBJ1-4, with 8 bases matching TRBD1. This CDR3 is 14 amino acids long. Germline CDR1 MDHEN, CDR2 SYDVKM. V shed 6 bases and J 7 bases; nucleotides not matched to a gene: 7. The CDR3 loop reads CASRRPGGGEKLFF. The CDR3 DNA sequence: TGTGCCAGCAGGAGACCAGGGGGCGGTGAAAAACTGTTTTTT.

This clonotype was seen many times. The V and J genes are TRBV6-5 and TRBJ2-2, with 8 nucleotides matching TRBD1. The ends lost 0 bases at V and 5 bases at J; junction bases unmatched: 5. There are 16 residues in the CDR3. Germline CDR1 is MNHEY and CDR2 is SVGAGI. The CDR3 nucleotides are TGTGCCAGCAGTTACTCCCAGGGGGCCCGGACCGGGGAGCTGTTTTTT. Amino acid sequence: CASSYSQGARTGELFF.

This clonotype was observed a few times. The V gene is TRBV20-1, the J gene TRBJ2-1; 9 bases fit TRBD2. The CDR3 is 15 residues long. Germline CDR1 DFQATT, CDR2 SNEGSKA (reference sequence). V trimming: 5 bases; J trimming: 4 bases; junction bases outside the gene matches: 9. The CDR3 DNA sequence: TGCAGTGCTGTCCAGGCGAGCGGGGGGTACAATGAGCAGTTCTTC. It is translated as CSAVQASGGYNEQFF.

This clonotype was counted ten times or more. The J gene is TRBJ2-5, the V gene TRBV12-3 or TRBV12-4, with a possible D match to TRBD2 (6 bases). V was cut by 7 bases and J by 2 bases, with 14 bases left in between. The CDR3 loop spans 14 amino acids. As DNA, the CDR3 is TGTGCCAGCAACTGGAGGGGCAGACAAGAGACCCAGTACTTC. This gives the protein CASNWRGRQETQYF.

This clonotype was observed at least ten times. This chain links TRBV6-2 or TRBV6-3 with TRBJ1-1; D not certain. In germline, CDR1 is MNHEY, CDR2 SVGEGT. The germline V and J ends were trimmed by 8 bases and 1 base, with 14 bases remaining between them. This CDR3 is built from 14 residues. The CDR3 sequence is CASLKRPENTEAFF. The CDR3 bases are TGTGCCAGCCTTAAGCGACCAGAGAACACTGAAGCTTTCTTT.

This clonotype has ten or more counts. The V gene is TRBV12-3 or TRBV12-4, the J gene TRBJ2-3; D is uncertain. CDR3 length: 16 residues. Trimming took off 5 bases at V and 2 bases at J, with 17 bases between the two ends. The CDR3 loop reads CASSPVTNGHTDTQYF. For the CDR3, the DNA is TGTGCCAGCAGTCCGGTGACGAATGGCCACACAGATACGCAGTATTTT.

The V gene is TRBV6-4, the J gene TRBJ2-3, with unresolved D. Germline CDR1 is MRHNA and CDR2 is SNTAGT. V lost 3 bases and J lost 2, with 12 bases in between. The CDR3 loop spans 15 amino acids. Here the CDR3 reads CASSEGRHDTDTQYF. The DNA of the CDR3 is TGTGCCAGCAGTGAGGGCAGGCACGACACAGATACGCAGTATTTT.

This rearrangement joins TRBV7-6 to TRBJ2-7; weak D call: TRBD1 (6 bases). The CDR3 sequence is 15 residues long. V lost 0 bases and J lost 1, with 10 bases in between. Germline-derived CDR1 and CDR2 are SGHVS and FNYEAQ. DNA for the CDR3: TGTGCCAGCAGCTTAGCGAAGGGGGAGTCCTACGAGCAGTACTTC. Encoded protein: CASSLAKGESYEQYF.

A word on this clonotype: The junction departs from germline at one end; a sequencing error may be responsible. J is TRBJ2-1 and V is TRBV3-1; D unclear. The CDR3 sequence is 16 residues long. Germline V gene data show CDR1 as LGHDT and CDR2 as YNNKEL (reference sequence). CDR3 coding DNA: TGTGCCAGCAGCCAAGTAGGTAGGAGTCGGAGCAATGCGCAGTTCTTC. Protein: CASSQVGRSRSNAQFF.

V gene TRBV10-3 combines with J gene TRBJ2-7, with 7 nucleotides matching TRBD1. V lost 4 bases and J lost 5; bases outside the gene matches: 5. The germline CDR1 and CDR2 sequences are ENHRY and SYGVKD. This CDR3 contains 13 residues. The CDR3 DNA reads as TGTGCCATCAGTGGGACAGGCCGGAACGAGCAGTACTTC. The encoded protein is CAISGTGRNEQYF.